This TCR beta chain appears in the sequencing data of a study of T-cell reconstitution after alpha-beta-depleted transplantation in children. Study-level points and caveats: From surviving recipient T cells and thymic progenitors came the high day-60 TCRbeta diversity observed in some patients. Several hundred expanded graft clones reportedly gave rise to the alpha-beta T cells present about two months after transplant.

Unique molecular identifiers were incorporated into the prepared TCRbeta library. TCRdb fed the PCR reads into MiXCR, producing one record per CDR3 protein. The sample holds about 240,000 distinct CDR3 sequences, roughly 26% seen once. CDR3 length equals 16 residues. J lost 5 bases, V lost 5 bases, and 8 bases had no gene match. Germline V lookup: CDR1 SNHLY, CDR2 FYNNEI. As for this clonotype: Its specificity is not known.

The V and J genes are TRBV2 and TRBJ2-1, with 11 bases identical to TRBD2. The material was PBMCs, obtained before TCRalphabeta/CD19-depleted stem cell transplant. The source is a girl aged 2-10 years with Fanconi anemia, due to receive a stem cell transplant. In nucleotides, the CDR3 is TGTGCCAGCAGTTCCCTAGCGGGGGGACTCCACAATGAGCAGTTCTTC. It is translated as CASSSLAGGLHNEQFF.